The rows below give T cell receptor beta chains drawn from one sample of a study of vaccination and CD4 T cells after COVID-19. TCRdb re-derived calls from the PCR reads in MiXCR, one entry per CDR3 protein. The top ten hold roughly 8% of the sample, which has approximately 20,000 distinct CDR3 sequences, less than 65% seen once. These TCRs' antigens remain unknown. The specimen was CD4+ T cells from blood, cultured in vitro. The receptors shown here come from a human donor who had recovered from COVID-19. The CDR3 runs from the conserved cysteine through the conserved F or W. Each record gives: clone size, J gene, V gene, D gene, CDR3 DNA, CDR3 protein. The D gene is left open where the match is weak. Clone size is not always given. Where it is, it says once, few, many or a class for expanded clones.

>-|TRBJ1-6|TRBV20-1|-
TGCAGTGCCCCTCCCTCCGGCAGGGGATTTAATTCACCCCTCCACTTT
CSAPPSGRGFNSPLHF
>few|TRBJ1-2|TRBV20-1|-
TGCAGTGCTACCAGGGTGGGAGATAGATATGGCTACACCTTC
CSATRVGDRYGYTF
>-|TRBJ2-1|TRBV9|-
TGTGCCAGCAGCGTACTCGCGACAGTCTCCTACAATGAGCAGTTCTTC
CASSVLATVSYNEQFF
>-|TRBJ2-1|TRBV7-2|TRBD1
TGTGCCAGCAGCTTCCGCTCGGGACAGCAGACTAACAATGAGCAGTTCTTC
CASSFRSGQQTNNEQFF
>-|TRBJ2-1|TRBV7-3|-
TGTGCCAGCAGCTTAAACGGTGACGGAGGGTGGGTCTTC
CASSLNGDGGWVF
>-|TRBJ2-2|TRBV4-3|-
TGCGCCAGCAGCCGTGGGGTATCGAACACCGGGGAGCTGTTTTTT
CASSRGVSNTGELFF
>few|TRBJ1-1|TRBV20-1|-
TGCAGTGCTAGAGGTTGGGGGACGAACACTGAAGCTTTCTTT
CSARGWGTNTEAFF
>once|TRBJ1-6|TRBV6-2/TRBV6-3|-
TGTGCCAGCAGTTACCAGGGTTGGAGTTCACCCCTCCACTTT
CASSYQGWSSPLHF
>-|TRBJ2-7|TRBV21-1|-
TGTGCCAGCAGCACAAACTCACCCCGGCCCCAGTCCCAGACCTACGAGCAGTACTTC
CASSTNSPRPQSQTYEQYF
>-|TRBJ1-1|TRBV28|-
TGTGCCAGCGGAACTTGGGGGGAAGCTTTCTTT
CASGTWGEAFF
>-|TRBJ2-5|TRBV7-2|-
TGTGCCAGCAGCCTAGGGGGAGGGGGGCAGGCAGAGACTCAGTACTTC
CASSLGGGGQAETQYF
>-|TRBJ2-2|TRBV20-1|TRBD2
TGCAGTGCTTCTTCCGGGACTAGACACACCGGGGAGCTGTTTTTT
CSASSGTRHTGELFF
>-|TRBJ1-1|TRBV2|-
TGTGCCAGCAGCCTTACACCGGGGAGGACTGAAGCTTTCTTT
CASSLTPGRTEAFF
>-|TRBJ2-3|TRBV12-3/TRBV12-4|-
TGTGCCAGCAGTTTTACCACAGATACGCAGTATTTT
CASSFTTDTQYF
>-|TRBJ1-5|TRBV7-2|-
TGTGCCAGCAGCCTGGGACATAACTATCAGCCCCAGCATTTT
CASSLGHNYQPQHF
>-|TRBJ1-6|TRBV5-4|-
TGTGCCAGCAGCTCGAAACCGGGGCTTAATTCACCCCTCCACTTT
CASSSKPGLNSPLHF
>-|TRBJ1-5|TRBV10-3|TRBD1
TGTGCCATCAGTAAGACAGGGGGCAATCAGCCCCAGCATTTT
CAISKTGGNQPQHF
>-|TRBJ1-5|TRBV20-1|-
TGCAGTGCTAGAGTGGGGATGGTAGATCAGCCCCAGCATTTT
CSARVGMVDQPQHF
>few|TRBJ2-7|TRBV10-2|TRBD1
TGCGCCAGCAGAAAGGGACAGAACTCCTACGAGCAGTACTTC
CASRKGQNSYEQYF
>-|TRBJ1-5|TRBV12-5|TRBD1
TGTGCTAGTGGTTTGTCGACAGGGAACAAGCCCCAGCATTTT
CASGLSTGNKPQHF
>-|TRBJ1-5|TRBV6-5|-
TGTGCCAGCAGTTTGACAGCTTATAGCAATCAGCCCCAGCATTTT
CASSLTAYSNQPQHF
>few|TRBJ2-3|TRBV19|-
TGTGCCAGTAGTATAGCAGGGAACACAGATACGCAGTATTTT
CASSIAGNTDTQYF
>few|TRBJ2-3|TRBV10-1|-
TGCGCCAGCAGTGACGATCCCACAGATACGCAGTATTTT
CASSDDPTDTQYF
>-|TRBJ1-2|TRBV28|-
TGTGCCAGCAGTACGCGAACTGGCTACACCTTC
CASSTRTGYTF
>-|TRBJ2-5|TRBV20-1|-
TGCAGTGCTAGACCACCAAGGGAGACCCAGTACTTC
CSARPPRETQYF
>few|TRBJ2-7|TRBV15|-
TGTGCCACCAGCAGAGGTGGCATGAGGACGGCCTACGAGCAGTACTTC
CATSRGGMRTAYEQYF
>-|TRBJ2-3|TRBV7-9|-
TGTGCCAGCAGCTTAGGGTCAGGGATTCCCGCAGATACGCAGTATTTT
CASSLGSGIPADTQYF
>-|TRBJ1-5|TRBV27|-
TGTGCCAGCAGGGAAGGGGTTCGCAATCAGCCCCAGCATTTT
CASREGVRNQPQHF
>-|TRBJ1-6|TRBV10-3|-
TGTGCCATCTGTGGGGTACCGGGCTCACCCCTCCACTTT
CAICGVPGSPLHF
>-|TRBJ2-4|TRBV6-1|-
TGTGCCAGCAGTATGCCTCAGGCCAAAAACATTCAGTACTTC
CASSMPQAKNIQYF
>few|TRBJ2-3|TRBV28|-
TGTGCCAGCAGTGTCGGTAGCCCCACAGATACGCAGTATTTT
CASSVGSPTDTQYF
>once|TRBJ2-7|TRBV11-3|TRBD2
TGTGCCAGCAGCTTGACTAGCGGCAGATCCCCCTACGAGCAGTACTTC
CASSLTSGRSPYEQYF
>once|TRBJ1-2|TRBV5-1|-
TGCGCCAGCAGGGCAGACCAGAACTATGGCTACACCTTC
CASRADQNYGYTF
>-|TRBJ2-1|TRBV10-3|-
TGTGCCAGCAGTCAGGAGCGGCGTCAGTTCTTC
CASSQERRQFF
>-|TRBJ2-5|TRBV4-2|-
TGTGCCAGCAGCCGTTCGGCTTACCAAGAGACCCAGTACTTC
CASSRSAYQETQYF
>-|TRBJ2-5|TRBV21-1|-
TGTGCCAGCAGACCCCTAGCGGGGGAAGAGACCCAGTACTTC
CASRPLAGEETQYF
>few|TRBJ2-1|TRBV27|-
TGTGCCAGCAGTTTCGAGGGGACGGGGTACAATGAGCAGTTCTTC
CASSFEGTGYNEQFF
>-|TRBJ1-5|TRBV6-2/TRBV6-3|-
TGTGCCAGCAGTTACACCAATCAGCCCCAGCATTTT
CASSYTNQPQHF
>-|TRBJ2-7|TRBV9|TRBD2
TGTGCCAGCAGCGTAGGTGCGGGAGGGTGGGGTCTCGAGCAGTACTTC
CASSVGAGGWGLEQYF
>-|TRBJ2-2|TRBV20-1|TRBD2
TGCAGTGCGAGCGGGGGGGGAGGCACCGGGGAGCTGTTTTTT
CSASGGGGTGELFF
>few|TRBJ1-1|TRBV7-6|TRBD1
TGTGCCAGCAGCTTAGCAGGGACAGGGGTTCGGACTGAAGCTTTCTTT
CASSLAGTGVRTEAFF
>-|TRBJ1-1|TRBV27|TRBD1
TGTGCCAGCAGTTTCTCTCCTCCGGGACAGGGGGCGGACACTGAAGCTTTCTTT
CASSFSPPGQGADTEAFF
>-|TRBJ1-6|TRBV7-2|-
TGTGCCAGCAGCAAATCCAATGGACTGAATAATTCACCCCTCCACTTT
CASSKSNGLNNSPLHF
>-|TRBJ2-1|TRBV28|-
TGTGCCACTGGGTACGAGCAGTTCTTC
CATGYEQFF